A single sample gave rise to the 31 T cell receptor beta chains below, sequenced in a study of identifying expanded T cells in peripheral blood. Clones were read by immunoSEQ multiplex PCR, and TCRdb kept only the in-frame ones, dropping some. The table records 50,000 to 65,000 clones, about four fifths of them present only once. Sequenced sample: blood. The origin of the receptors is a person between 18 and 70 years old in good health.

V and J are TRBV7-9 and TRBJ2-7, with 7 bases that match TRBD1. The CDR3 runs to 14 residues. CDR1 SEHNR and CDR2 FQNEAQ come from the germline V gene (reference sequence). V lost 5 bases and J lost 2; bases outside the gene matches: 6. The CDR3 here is CASSKTGVPYEQYV. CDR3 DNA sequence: TGTGCCAGCAGCAAAACAGGGGTCCCCTACGAGCAGTACGTC.

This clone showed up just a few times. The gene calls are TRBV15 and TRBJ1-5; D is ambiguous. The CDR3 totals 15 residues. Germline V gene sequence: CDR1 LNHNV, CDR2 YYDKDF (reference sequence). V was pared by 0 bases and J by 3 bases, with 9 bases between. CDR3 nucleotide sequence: TGTGCCACCAGCAGAGATTTCGCTTCCAATCAGCCCCAGCATTTT. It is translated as CATSRDFASNQPQHF.

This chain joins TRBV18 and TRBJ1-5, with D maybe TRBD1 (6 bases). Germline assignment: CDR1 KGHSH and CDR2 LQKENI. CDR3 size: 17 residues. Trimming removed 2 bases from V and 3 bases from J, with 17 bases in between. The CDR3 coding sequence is TGTGCCAGCTCACCAACGAGGGCGAGGGGGGACAATCAGCCCCAGCATTTT. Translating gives CASSPTRARGDNQPQHF.

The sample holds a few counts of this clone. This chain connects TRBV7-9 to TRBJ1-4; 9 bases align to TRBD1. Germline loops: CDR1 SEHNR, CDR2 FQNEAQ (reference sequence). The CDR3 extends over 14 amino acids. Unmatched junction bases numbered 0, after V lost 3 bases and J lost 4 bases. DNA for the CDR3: TGTGCCAGCAGCTTGGACAGGGGTAATGAAAAACTGTTTTTT. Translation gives CASSLDRGNEKLFF.

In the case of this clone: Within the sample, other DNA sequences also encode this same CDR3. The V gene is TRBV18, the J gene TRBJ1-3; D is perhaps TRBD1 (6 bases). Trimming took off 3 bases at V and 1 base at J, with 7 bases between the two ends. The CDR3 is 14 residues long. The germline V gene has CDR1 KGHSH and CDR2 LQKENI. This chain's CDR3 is CASSPQGSGNTIYF. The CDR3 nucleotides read TGTGCCAGCTCACCTCAGGGGTCTGGAAACACCATATATTTT.

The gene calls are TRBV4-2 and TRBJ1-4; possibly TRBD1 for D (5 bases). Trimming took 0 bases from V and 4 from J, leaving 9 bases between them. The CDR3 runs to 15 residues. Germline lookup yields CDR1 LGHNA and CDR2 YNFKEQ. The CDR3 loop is CASSQEGGGNEKLFF. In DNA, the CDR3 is TGTGCCAGCAGCCAAGAGGGGGGAGGTAATGAAAAACTGTTTTTT.

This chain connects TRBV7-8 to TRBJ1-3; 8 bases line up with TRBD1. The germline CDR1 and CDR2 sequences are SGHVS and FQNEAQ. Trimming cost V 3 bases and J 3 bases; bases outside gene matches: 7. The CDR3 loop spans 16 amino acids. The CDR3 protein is CASSFNRGAIGNTIYF. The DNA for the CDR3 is TGTGCCAGCAGCTTCAACAGGGGGGCTATTGGAAACACCATATATTTT. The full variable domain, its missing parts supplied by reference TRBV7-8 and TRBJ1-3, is GAGVSQSPRYKVAKRGQDVALRCDPISGHVSLFWYQQALGQGPEFLTYFQNEAQLDKSGLPSDRFFAERPEGSVSTLKIQRTQQEDSAVYLCASSFNRGAIGNTIYFGEGSWLTVV.

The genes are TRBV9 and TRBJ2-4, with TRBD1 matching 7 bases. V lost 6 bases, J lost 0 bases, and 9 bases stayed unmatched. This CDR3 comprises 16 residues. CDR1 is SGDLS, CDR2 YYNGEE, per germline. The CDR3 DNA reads TGTGCCAGCACGCCAGGACAGGACGTAGCCAAAAACATTCAGTACTTC. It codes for CASTPGQDVAKNIQYF.

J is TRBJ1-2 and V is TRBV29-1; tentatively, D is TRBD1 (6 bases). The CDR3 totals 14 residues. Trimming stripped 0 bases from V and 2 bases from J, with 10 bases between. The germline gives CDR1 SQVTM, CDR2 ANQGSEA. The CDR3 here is CSVEDSDRNYGYTF. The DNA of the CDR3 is TGCAGCGTTGAAGATAGTGACAGGAACTATGGCTACACCTTC. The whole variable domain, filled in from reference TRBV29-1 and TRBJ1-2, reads SAVISQKPSRDICQRGTSLTIQCQVDSQVTMMFWYRQQPGQSLTLIATANQGSEATYESGFVIDKFPISRPNLTFSTLTVSNMSPEDSSIYLCSVEDSDRNYGYTFGSGTRLTVV.

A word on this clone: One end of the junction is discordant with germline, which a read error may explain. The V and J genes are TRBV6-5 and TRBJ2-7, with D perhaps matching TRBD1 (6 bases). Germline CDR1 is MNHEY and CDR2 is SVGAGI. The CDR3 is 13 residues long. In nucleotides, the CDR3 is TGTGCCAGCAGTTCTATCGGACAGATTCTTTTTGCCTTC. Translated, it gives CASSSIGQILFAF.

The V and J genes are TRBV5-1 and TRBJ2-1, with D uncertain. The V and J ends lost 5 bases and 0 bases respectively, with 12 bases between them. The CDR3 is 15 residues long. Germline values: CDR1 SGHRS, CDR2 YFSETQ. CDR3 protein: CASRPTVSSYNEQFF. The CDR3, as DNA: TGCGCCAGCAGACCGACGGTAAGCTCCTACAATGAGCAGTTCTTC.

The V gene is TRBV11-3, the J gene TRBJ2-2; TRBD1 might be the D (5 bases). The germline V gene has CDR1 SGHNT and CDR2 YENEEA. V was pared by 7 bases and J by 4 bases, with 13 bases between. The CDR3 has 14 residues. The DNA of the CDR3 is TGTGCCAGCACCTCGAGCAGGGTCACCGGGGAGCTGTTTTTT. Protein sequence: CASTSSRVTGELFF. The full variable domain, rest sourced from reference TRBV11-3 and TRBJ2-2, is EAGVVQSPRYKIIEKKQPVAFWCNPISGHNTLYWYLQNLGQGPELLIRYENEEAVDDSQLPKDRFSAERLKGVDSTLKIQPAELGDSAVYLCASTSSRVTGELFFGEGSRLTVL.

CDR3 sequence (DNA): TGTGCCAGCAGCTTGATGGACACCCCCGCCTACGAGCAGTACTTC. It codes for CASSLMDTPAYEQYF. The rearrangement links TRBV5-5 to TRBJ2-7; tentatively, D is TRBD1 (5 bases). There are 15 residues in the CDR3. Germline CDR1 SGHKS, CDR2 YYEKEE (reference sequence). V lost 1 base to trimming and J lost 2 bases, with 13 bases between them.

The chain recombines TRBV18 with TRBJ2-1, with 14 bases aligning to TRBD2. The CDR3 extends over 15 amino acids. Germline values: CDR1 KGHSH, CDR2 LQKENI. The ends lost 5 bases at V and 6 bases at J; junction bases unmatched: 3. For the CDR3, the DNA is TGTGCCAGCTCATCCGGGACTAGCGGGGGCAATGAGCAGTTCTTC. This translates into CASSSGTSGGNEQFF.

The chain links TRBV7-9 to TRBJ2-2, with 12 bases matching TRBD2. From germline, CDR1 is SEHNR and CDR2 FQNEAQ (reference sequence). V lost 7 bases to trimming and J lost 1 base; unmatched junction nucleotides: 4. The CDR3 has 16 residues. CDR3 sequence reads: CASTGLAGGNTGELFF. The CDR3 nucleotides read TGTGCCAGCACGGGACTAGCGGGCGGGAACACCGGGGAGCTGTTTTTT.

CDR3 sequence: CASSKRENYGYTF. The CDR3 DNA reads TGTGCCAGCAGCAAAAGGGAGAACTATGGCTACACCTTC. The gene calls are TRBV5-5 and TRBJ1-2, with D unresolved. V was shortened by 4 bases and J by 2 bases, with 9 bases between the two germline ends. CDR3 length: 13 amino acids. Germline CDR1 is SGHKS and CDR2 is YYEKEE (reference sequence).

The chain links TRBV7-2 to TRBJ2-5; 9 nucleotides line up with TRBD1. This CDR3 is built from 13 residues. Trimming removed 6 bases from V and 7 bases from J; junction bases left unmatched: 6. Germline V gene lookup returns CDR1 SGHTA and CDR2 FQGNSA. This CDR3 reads CASRPGQGGTQYF. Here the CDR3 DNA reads TGTGCCAGCAGACCGGGACAGGGCGGGACCCAGTACTTC.

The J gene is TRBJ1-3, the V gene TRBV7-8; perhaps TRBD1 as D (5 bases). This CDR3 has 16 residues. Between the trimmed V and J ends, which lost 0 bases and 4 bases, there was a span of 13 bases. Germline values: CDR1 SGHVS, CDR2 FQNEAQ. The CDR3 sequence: CASSLAQGGIGNTIYF. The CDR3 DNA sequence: TGTGCCAGCAGCTTAGCCCAGGGAGGGATCGGAAACACCATATATTTT.

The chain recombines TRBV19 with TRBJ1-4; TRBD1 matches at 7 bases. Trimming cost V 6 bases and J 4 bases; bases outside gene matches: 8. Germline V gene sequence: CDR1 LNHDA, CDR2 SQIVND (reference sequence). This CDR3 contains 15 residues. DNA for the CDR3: TGTGCCAGTAGCCCGGGGGACAGACGTAATGAAAAACTGTTTTTT. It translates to CASSPGDRRNEKLFF.

CDR3 coding DNA: TGTGCCAGCAGCTTCGGACTAGCGGGAGACTACGAGCAGTACTTC. Its translation: CASSFGLAGDYEQYF. The chain uses TRBV7-2 and TRBJ2-7, with 13 bases aligning to TRBD2. Looked up from germline, CDR1 is SGHTA and CDR2 is FQGNSA. The V segment lost 3 bases and the J segment 3 bases; nucleotides outside the gene matches: 2. This CDR3 spans 15 amino acids.

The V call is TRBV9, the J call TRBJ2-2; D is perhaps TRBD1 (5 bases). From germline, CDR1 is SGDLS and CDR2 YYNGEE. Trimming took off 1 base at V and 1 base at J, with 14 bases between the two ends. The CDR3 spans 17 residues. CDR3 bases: TGTGCCAGCAGCGTACATAGAGAACAGGTGAACACCGGGGAGCTGTTTTTT. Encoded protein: CASSVHREQVNTGELFF.

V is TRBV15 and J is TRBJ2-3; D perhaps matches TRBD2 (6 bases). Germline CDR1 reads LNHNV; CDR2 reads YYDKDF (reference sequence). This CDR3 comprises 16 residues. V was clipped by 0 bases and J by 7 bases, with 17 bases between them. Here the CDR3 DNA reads TGTGCCACCAGCAGAGATATAGTACATCGGGGGAATACGCAGTATTTT. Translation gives CATSRDIVHRGNTQYF. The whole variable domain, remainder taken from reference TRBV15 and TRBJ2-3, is DAMVIQNPRYQVTQFGKPVTLSCSQTLNHNVMYWYQQKSSQAPKLLFHYYDKDFNNEADTPDNFQSRRPNTSFCFLDIRSPGLGDTAMYLCATSRDIVHRGNTQYFGPGTRLTVL.

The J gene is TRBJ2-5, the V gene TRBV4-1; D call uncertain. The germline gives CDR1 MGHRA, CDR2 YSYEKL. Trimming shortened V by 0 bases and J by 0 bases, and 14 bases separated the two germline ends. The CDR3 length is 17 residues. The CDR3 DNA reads TGCGCCAGCAGCCAAGATTATCGGGCGGCGAACCAAGAGACCCAGTACTTC. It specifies CASSQDYRAANQETQYF.

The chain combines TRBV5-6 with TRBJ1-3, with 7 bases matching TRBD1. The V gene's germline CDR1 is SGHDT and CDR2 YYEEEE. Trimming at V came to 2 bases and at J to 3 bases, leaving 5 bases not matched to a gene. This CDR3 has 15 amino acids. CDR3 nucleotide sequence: TGTGCCAGCAGCTTAAGACAGGGAGGTGGAAACACCATATATTTT. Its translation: CASSLRQGGGNTIYF.

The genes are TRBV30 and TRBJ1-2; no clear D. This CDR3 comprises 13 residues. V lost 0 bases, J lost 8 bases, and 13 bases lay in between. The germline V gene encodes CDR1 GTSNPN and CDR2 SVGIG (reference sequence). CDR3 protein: CAWSVLLVGGYTF. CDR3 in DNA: TGTGCCTGGAGTGTATTATTAGTGGGGGGCTACACCTTC.

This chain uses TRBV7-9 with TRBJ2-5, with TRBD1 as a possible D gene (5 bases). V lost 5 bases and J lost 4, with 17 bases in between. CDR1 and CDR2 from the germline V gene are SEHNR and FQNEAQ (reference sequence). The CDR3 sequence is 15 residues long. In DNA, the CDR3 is TGTGCCAGCAGCCTAGGGGCGGTGGAGCGAGAGACCCAGTACTTC. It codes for CASSLGAVERETQYF.

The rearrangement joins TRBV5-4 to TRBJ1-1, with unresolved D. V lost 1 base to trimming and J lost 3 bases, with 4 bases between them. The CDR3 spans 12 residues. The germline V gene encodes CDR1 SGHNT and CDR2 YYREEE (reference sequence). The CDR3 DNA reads TGTGCCAGCAGCTTGATTGACACTGAAGCTTTCTTT. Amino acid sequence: CASSLIDTEAFF.

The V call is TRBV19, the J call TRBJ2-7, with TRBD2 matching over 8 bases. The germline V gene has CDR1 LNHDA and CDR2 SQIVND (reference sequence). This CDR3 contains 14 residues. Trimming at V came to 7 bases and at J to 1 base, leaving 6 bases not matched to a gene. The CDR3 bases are TGTGCCAGTAAGGACCCGGGGGGGTCCTACGAGCAGTACTTC. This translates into CASKDPGGSYEQYF.

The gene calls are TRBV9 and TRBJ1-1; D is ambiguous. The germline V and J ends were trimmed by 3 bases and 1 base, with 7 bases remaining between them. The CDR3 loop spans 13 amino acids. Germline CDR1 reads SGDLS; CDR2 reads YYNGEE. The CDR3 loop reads CASSATENTEAFF. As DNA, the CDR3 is TGTGCCAGCAGCGCAACAGAGAACACTGAAGCTTTCTTT.

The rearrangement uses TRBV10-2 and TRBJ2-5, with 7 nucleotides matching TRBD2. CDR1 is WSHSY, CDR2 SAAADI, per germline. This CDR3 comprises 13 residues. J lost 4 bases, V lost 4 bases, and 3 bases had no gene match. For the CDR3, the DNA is TGCGCCAGCAGTGGGTTAGCGGGAGAGACCCAGTACTTC. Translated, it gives CASSGLAGETQYF.

CDR3 protein: CASTLAGVRSGEQFF. In nucleotides, the CDR3 is TGCGCCAGCACTCTAGCGGGAGTCCGATCGGGTGAGCAGTTCTTC. The gene calls are TRBV10-2 and TRBJ2-1; 10 bases match TRBD2. V lost 7 bases and J lost 9; bases outside the gene matches: 12. The CDR3 loop spans 15 amino acids. In germline, CDR1 is WSHSY, CDR2 SAAADI.